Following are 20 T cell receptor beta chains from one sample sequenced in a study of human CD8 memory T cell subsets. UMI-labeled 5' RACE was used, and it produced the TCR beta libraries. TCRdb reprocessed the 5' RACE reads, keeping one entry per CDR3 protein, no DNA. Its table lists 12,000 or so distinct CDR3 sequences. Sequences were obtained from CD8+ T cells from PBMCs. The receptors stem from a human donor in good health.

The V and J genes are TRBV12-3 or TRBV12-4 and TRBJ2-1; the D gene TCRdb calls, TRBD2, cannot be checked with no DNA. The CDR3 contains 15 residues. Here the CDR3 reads CASSLDTSGYNEQFF.

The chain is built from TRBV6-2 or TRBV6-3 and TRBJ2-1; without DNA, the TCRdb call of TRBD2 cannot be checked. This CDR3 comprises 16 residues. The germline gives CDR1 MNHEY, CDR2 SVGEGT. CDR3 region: CASSFMSGGTYNEQFF.

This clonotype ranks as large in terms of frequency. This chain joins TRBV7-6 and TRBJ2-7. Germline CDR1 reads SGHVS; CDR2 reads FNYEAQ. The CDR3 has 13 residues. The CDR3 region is CASSGDRSYEQYF.

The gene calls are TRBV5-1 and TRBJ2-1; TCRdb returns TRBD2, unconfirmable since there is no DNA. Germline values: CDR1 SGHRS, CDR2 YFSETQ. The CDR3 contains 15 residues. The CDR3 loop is CASSTDLSGYNEQFF. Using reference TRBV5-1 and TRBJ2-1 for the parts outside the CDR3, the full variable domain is KAGVTQTPRYLIKTRGQQVTLSCSPISGHRSVSWYQQTPGQGLQFLFEYFSETQRNKGNFPGRFSGRQFSNSRSEMNVSTLELGDSALYLCASSTDLSGYNEQFFGPGTRLTVL.

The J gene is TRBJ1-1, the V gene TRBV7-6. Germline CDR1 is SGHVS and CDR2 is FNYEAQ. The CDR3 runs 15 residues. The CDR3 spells CASSSETMSDTEAFF.

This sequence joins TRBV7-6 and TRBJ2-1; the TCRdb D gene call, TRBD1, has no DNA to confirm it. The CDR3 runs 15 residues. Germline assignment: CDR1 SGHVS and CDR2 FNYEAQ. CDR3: CASSLEDRLYNEQFF.

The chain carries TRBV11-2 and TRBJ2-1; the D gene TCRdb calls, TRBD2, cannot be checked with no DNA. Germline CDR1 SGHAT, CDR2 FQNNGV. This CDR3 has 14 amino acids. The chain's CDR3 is CASSLGGGSREQFF.

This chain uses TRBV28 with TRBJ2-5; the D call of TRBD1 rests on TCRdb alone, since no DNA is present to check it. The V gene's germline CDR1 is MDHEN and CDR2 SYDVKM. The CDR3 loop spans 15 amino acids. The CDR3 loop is CASSSPFRIQETQYF.

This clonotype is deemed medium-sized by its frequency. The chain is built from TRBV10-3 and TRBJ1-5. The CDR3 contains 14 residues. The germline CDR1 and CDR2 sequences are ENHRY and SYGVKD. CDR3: CAISPKGSNQPQHF.

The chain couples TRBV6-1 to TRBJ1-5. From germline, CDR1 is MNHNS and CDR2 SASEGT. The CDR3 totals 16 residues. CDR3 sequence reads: CASSEREGGGNQPQHF.

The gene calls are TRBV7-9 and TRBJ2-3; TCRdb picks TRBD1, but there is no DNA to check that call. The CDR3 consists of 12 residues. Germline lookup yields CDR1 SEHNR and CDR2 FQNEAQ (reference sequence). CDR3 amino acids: CASRAGSDTQYF.

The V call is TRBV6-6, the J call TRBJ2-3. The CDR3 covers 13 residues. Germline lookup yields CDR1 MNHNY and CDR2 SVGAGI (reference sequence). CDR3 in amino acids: CASSYSFVDTQYF.

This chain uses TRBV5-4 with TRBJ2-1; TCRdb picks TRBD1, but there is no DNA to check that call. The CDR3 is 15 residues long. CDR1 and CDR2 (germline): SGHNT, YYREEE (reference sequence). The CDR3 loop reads CASSLWGGMSNEQFF.

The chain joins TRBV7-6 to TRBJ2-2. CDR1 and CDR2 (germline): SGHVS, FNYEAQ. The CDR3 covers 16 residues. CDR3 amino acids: CASSLEAVTGTGELFF. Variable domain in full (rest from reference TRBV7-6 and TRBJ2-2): GAGVSQSPRYKVTKRGQDVALRCDPISGHVSLYWYRQALGQGPEFLTYFNYEAQQDKSGLPNDRFSAERPEGSISTLTIQRTEQRDSAMYRCASSLEAVTGTGELFFGEGSRLTVL.

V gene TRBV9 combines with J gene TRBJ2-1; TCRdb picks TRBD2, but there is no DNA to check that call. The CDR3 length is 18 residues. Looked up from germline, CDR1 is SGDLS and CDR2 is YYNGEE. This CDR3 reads CASSVLFGTSGVENVQFF.

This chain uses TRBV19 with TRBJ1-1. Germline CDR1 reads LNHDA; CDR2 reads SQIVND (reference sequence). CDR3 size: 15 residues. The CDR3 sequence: CASSRKGVGNTEAFF.

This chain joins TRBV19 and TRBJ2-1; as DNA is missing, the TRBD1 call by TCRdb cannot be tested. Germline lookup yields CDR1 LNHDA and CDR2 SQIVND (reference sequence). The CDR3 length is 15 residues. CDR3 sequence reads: CASSTAGGPYNEQFF.

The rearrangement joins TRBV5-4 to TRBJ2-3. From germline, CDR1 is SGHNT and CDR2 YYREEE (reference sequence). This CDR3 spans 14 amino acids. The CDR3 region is CASGVLDSTDTQYF.

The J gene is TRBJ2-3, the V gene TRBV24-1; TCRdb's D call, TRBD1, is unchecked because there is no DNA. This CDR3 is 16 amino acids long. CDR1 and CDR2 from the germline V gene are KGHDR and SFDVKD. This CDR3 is CATSDPNRSPTDTQYF.

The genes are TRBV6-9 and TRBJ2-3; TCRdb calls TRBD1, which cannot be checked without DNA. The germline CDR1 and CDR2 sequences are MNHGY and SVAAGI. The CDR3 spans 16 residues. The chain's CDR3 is CASSYLGTGDSDTQYF.